This T cell receptor (beta chain) is from a study of early T cells in non-severe SARS-CoV-2 infection. Study context: The chains were unpaired, and the sequenced material was bulk RNA from unsorted whole blood.

Each CDR3 protein gets one entry after TCRdb re-called the 5' RACE reads with MiXCR. Here the sample spans roughly 69,000 distinct CDR3 sequences, 10% being singletons. In its sample, this clonotype was seen many times. The sample was whole blood, taken at baseline. The TCR comes from an adult who was a healthcare worker with PCR-confirmed SARS-CoV-2 infection or an uninfected control (not recorded which).

In DNA, the CDR3 is TGTGCCAGCAGCTCCCAGAGGGGTGGCTACACCTTC. It is translated as CASSSQRGGYTF. The chain recombines TRBV7-2 with TRBJ1-2; possibly TRBD1 for D (5 bases). The V end was cut by 4 bases, the J end by 7 bases, with 10 bases between. CDR1 and CDR2 from the germline V gene are SGHTA and FQGNSA. CDR3 length equals 12 residues.